The clone carrying this T cell receptor (beta chain) was counted a few times. The target antigen is unknown. The data derive from a study of STAT5B mutations in CD4+ large granular lymphocyte leukemia. Notes on the study in general: About 26% of private leukemic clonotypes occurred rarely in other patients' non-leukemic repertoires.

Germline loops: CDR1 SGHTA, CDR2 FQGTGA. V was shortened by 5 bases and J by 3 bases, with 11 bases between the two germline ends. CDR3 length equals 13 residues. Measured with immunoSEQ multiplex PCR; TCRdb has only the in-frame clones, and not every one. The sample holds 20,000 to 25,000 clones, around 80% seen once. The chain employs TRBV7-3 and TRBJ2-7; D may be TRBD2 (6 bases). What was sequenced was CD4+ T cells from blood buffy coats. The sequence derives from a human donor in good health. The CDR3 here is CASSTLGGYEQYF. Written as DNA, the CDR3 is TGTGCCAGCAGCACGCTGGGGGGCTACGAGCAGTACTTC.